This TCR beta chain was sequenced in a study of radiation and T cells in renal cell carcinoma. Time point meaning: baseline pretreatment blood. Documented treatment: 15 Gy SBRT to primary tumor, nephrectomy 4 weeks later. Here immunoSEQ multiplex PCR was the method, and the copy in TCRdb shows in-frame clones only, minus some. The sample has approximately 110,000 clones, around 84% seen once. The TCR comes from a woman aged 55-70 years with renal cell carcinoma. The sequences come from blood, collected from a patient whose treatment included radiotherapy and nephrectomy.

CDR3 coding DNA: TGTGCCAGCAGCGTACGACCTAGCGGGGTAACAGATACGCAGTATTTT. Amino acid sequence: CASSVRPSGVTDTQYF. V is TRBV9 and J is TRBJ2-3, with 9 bases matching TRBD2. With V trimmed by 1 base and J by 3 bases, 6 bases remained unmatched. CDR1 is SGDLS, CDR2 YYNGEE, per germline. This CDR3 is built from 16 residues.